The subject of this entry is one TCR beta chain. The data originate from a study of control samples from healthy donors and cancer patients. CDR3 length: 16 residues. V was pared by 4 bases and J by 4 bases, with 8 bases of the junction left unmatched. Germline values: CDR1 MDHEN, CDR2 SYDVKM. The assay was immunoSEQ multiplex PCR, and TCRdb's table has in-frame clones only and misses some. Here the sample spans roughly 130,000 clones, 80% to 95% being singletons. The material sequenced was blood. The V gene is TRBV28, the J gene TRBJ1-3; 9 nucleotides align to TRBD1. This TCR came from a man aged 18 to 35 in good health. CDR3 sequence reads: CASSSAGQGGGNTIYF. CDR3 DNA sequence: TGTGCCAGCAGTTCCGCGGGACAGGGCGGCGGAAACACCATATATTTT.